The present entry profiles one TCR beta chain with its context. Its antigen target is currently unknown. No per-base quality is available; no much larger clone lies one base away. A case-control design nested within a healthcare worker cohort in London, UK, was used, with weekly nasopharyngeal swab PCR tests and blood sampling performed. Healthcare workers were recruited between 23 and 31 March 2020, during the week of the UK lockdown, and were followed weekly for up to about 15 weeks. The V end loses 7 bases and the J end loses 2 bases, and a stretch of 8 bases separates them. Including cysteine and phenylalanine, the CDR3 has 11 amino acids. The CDR3 DNA has 33 bases and is translated from base 1. In the germline V gene, CDR1 corresponds to SQVTM and CDR2 to ANQGSEA. The data are from a study of early T cells in non-severe SARS-CoV-2 infection (dated by TCRdb to the early 2020s). Study-level background: Because TCR sequencing relied on bulk RNA taken from unsorted whole blood, pairing of alpha and beta chains was not possible. Broader findings and caveats from the paper: VDJdb matching was skewed toward anti-spike CD8 responses and likely underestimated virus-specific expansions, missing private and CD4 specificities.

The library came from 5' RACE. TCRdb lists the instrument as NextSeq 500. Unique molecular identifiers were attached to individual cDNA molecules in the TCR library protocol so that sequencing error and PCR bias could be corrected. Both TCR alpha and beta chains were sequenced, and tight co-correlation was observed between alpha and beta sequence abundances in each sample. Per the original workflow: Decombinator V4 was used to annotate TCR sequences for V gene, J gene and CDR3. Expanded TCRs were defined as changing significantly between any two time points under a Poisson model with p below 0.0001. TCR abundances were normalised to the total number of TCRs sequenced per sample and expressed as counts per million. TRAV1-2 paired with TRAJ12, TRAJ20 or TRAJ33 defined MAIT TCRs, while TRAV10 paired with TRAJ18 defined iNKT TCRs. A search of VDJdb, accessed on 1 November 2021, was run for TCRs annotated to CMV, EBV and SARS-CoV-2, with TCRs annotated for multiple antigens excluded. The raw public data were reprocessed by TCRdb itself: fastp quality trimming at Q25, MiXCR clonotype calling, in-frame beta chains only. Here each entry gathers all rows of one CDR3 protein and keeps the most common genes and DNA. The V and J calls and clone size come from TCRdb's table, not from the authors' own analysis. The sample table lists some 50,000 distinct CDR3 sequences, over 8% of them with a count of one. Under 5.5% of the sample goes to the ten largest clones.

The TCR sequence derives from an adult who was a healthcare worker with PCR-confirmed SARS-CoV-2 infection or an uninfected control (not recorded which). The specimen sequenced was whole blood. This sequence uses TRBV29-1 and TRBJ2-5; the D gene is possibly TRBD1, with 5 bases matching. The CDR3 reads CSGGTQETQYF. The nucleotides are TGCAGCGGGGGCACTCAAGAGACCCAGTACTTC.